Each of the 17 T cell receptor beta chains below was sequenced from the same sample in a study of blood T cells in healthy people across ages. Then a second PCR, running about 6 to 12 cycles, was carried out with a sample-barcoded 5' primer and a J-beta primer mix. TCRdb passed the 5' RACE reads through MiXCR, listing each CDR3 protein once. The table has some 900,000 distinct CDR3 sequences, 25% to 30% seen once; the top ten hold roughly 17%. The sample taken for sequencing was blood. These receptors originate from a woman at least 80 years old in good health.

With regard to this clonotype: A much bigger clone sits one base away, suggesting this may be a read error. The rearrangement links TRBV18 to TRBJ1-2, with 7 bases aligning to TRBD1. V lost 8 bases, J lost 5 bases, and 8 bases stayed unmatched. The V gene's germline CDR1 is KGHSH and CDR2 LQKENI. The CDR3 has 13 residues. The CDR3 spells CASTQGEAYGYTF. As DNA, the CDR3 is TGTGCCAGCACCCAGGGGGAAGCGTATGGCTACACCTTC.

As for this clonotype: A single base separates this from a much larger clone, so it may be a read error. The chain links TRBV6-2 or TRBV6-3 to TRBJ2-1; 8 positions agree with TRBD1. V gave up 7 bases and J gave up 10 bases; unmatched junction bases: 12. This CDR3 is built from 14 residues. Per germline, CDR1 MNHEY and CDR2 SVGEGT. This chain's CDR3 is CASKLDRGPYEQFF. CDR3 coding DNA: TGTGCCAGCAAACTAGACAGGGGCCCCTACGAGCAGTTCTTC.

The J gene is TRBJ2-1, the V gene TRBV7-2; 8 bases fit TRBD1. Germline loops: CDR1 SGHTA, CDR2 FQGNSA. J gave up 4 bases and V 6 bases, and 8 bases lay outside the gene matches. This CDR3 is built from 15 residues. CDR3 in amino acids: CASSYDRGGYNEQFF. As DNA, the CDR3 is TGTGCCAGCAGTTACGACAGGGGTGGGTACAATGAGCAGTTCTTC.

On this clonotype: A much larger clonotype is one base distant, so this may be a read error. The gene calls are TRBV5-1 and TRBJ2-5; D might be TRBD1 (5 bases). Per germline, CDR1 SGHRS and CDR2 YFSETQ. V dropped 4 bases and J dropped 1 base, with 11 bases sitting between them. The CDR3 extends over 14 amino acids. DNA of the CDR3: TGCGCCAGCAGCACCTGGACATTCCAAGAGACCCAGTACTTC. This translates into CASSTWTFQETQYF.

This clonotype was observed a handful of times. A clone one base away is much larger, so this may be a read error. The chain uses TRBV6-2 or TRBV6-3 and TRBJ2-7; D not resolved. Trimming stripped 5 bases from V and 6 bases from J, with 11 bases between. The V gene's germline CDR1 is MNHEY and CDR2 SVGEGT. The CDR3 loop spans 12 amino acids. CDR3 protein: CASSNPVSEQYF. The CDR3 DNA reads TGTGCCAGCAGTAACCCGGTCAGCGAGCAGTACTTC.

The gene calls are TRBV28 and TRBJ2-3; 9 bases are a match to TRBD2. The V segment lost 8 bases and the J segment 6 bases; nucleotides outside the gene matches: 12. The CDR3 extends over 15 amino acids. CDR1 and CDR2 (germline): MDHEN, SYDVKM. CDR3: CASPPLAGPPDTQYF. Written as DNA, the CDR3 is TGTGCCAGCCCCCCCCTAGCGGGACCCCCGGATACGCAGTATTTT.

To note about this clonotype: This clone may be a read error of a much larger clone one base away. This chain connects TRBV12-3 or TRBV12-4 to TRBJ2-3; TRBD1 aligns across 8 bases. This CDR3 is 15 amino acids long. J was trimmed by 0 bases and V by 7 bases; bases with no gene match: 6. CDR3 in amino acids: CASNWRTGSTDTQYF. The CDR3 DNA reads TGTGCCAGCAATTGGAGGACAGGGAGCACAGATACGCAGTATTTT.

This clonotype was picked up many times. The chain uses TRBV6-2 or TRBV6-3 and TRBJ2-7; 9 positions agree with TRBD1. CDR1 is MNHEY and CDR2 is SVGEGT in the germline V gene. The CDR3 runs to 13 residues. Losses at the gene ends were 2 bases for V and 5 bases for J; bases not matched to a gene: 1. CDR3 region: CASSYGTGNEQYF. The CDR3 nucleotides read TGTGCCAGCAGTTACGGGACAGGGAACGAGCAGTACTTC.

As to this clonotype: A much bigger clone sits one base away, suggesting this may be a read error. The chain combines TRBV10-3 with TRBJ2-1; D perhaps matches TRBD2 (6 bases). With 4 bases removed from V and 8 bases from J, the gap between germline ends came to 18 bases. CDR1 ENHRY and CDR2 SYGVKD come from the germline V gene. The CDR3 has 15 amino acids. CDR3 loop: CAISAPASGRYEQFF. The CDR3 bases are TGTGCCATCAGTGCCCCCGCGTCGGGGAGGTATGAGCAGTTCTTC.

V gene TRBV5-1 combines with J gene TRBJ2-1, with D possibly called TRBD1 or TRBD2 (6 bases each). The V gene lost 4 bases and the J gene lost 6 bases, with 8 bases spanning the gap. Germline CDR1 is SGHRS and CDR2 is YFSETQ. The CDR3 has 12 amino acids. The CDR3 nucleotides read TGCGCCAGCAGCAGGGGGGTCAATGAGCAGTTCTTC. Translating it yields CASSRGVNEQFF.

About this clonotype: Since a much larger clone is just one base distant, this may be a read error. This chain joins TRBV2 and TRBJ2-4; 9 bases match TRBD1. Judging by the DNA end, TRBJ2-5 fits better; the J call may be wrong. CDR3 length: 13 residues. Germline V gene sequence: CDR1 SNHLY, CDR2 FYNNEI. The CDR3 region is CASGDRVGETQYF. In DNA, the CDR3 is TGTGCCAGCGGGGACAGGGTGGGAGAGACCCAGTACTTC.

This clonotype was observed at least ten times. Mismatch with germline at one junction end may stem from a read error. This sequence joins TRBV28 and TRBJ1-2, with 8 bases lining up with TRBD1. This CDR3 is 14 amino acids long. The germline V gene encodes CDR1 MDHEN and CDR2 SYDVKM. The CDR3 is CASILQGGNYGYTF. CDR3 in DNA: TGTGCCAGCATTTTACAGGGGGGCAACTATGGCTACACCTTC.

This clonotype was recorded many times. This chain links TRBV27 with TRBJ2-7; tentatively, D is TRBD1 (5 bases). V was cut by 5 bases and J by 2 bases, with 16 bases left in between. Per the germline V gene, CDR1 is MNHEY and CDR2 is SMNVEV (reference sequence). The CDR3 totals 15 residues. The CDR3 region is CASSPRVGPAYEQYF. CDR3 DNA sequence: TGTGCCAGCAGTCCCAGGGTAGGACCAGCCTACGAGCAGTACTTC.

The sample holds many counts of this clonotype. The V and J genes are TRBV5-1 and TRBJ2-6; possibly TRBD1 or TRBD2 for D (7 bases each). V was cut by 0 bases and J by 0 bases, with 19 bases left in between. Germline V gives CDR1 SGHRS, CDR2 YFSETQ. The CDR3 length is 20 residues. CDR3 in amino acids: CASSLVGGDRPNSGANVLTF. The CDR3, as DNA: TGCGCCAGCAGCTTGGTGGGGGGGGACAGACCAAACTCTGGGGCCAACGTCCTGACTTTC.

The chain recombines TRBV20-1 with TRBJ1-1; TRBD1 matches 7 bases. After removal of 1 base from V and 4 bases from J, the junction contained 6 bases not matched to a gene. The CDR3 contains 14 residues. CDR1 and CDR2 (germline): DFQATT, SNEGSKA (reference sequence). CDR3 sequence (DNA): TGCAGTGCTAGAGCACAGGGGACGGGCACTGAAGCTTTCTTT. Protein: CSARAQGTGTEAFF.

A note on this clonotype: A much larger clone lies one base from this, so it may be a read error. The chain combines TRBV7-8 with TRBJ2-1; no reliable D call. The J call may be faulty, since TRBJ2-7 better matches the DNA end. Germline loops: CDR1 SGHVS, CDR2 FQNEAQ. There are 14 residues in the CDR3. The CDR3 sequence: CASSAQMIYNEQYF. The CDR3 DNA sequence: TGTGCCAGCAGCGCGCAAATGATCTACAATGAGCAGTACTTC.

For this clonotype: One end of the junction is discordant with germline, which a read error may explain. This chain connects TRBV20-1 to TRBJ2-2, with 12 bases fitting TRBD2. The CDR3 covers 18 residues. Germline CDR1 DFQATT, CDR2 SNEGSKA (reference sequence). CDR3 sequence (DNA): TGCAGTGCTAGAGATCGGGCTAGCGGGGGGGCGAATACCGGGGAGCTGTTTTTT. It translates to CSARDRASGGANTGELFF.